Presented here are 21 T cell receptor beta chains from one specimen sequenced in a study of cytomegalovirus exposure and HLA in healthy donors. Generated by immunoSEQ multiplex PCR, the TCRdb table keeps only in-frame clones and is missing some. The sample comprises about 200,000 clones, around 88% of which are singletons, and around 3% rests with the top ten. What was sequenced was PBMCs. Receptor source: a woman aged 18 to 35 in good health and CMV-seronegative.

The chain recombines TRBV7-2 with TRBJ1-2; 8 positions agree with TRBD1. V shed 4 bases and J 4 bases; nucleotides not matched to a gene: 5. The CDR3 contains 14 residues. Germline V CDR1 and CDR2: SGHTA, FQGNSA. CDR3 in DNA: TGTGCCAGCAGCTCCAGGGGGCAGTTCTATGGCTACACCTTC. Translated, it gives CASSSRGQFYGYTF.

The CDR3 bases are TGTGCCAGCAGTTCTGGGGAGGGAAAAGAGACCCAGTACTTC. Its protein product is CASSSGEGKETQYF. The chain employs TRBV28 and TRBJ2-5, with TRBD2 matching over 7 bases. CDR3 length: 14 amino acids. CDR1 and CDR2 (germline): MDHEN, SYDVKM. V lost 4 bases to trimming and J lost 3 bases; unmatched junction nucleotides: 5.

V gene TRBV28 combines with J gene TRBJ2-5, with 7 bases aligning to TRBD2. Unmatched junction bases numbered 10, after V lost 4 bases and J lost 2 bases. Germline V gives CDR1 MDHEN, CDR2 SYDVKM. CDR3 length: 16 amino acids. CDR3 in amino acids: CASSSMSRGIQETQYF. CDR3 DNA: TGTGCCAGCAGTTCCATGTCGCGGGGGATACAAGAGACCCAGTACTTC.

This chain uses TRBV11-3 with TRBJ2-7; tentative D call: TRBD1 (5 bases). The V and J ends lost 5 bases and 2 bases respectively, with 13 bases between them. Germline V gene data show CDR1 as SGHNT and CDR2 as YENEEA. The CDR3 runs to 14 residues. The CDR3 spells CASSAEDTPYEQYF. In DNA form, the CDR3 reads TGTGCCAGCAGCGCAGAGGACACTCCCTACGAGCAGTACTTC.

V is TRBV4-3 and J is TRBJ2-1; D is ambiguous. The CDR3 has 12 amino acids. The germline V gene encodes CDR1 LGHNA and CDR2 YSLEER. V lost 2 bases, J lost 6 bases, and 5 bases lay in between. The CDR3 sequence is CASSQNRNEQFF. Written as DNA, the CDR3 is TGCGCCAGCAGCCAAAATCGCAATGAGCAGTTCTTC.

This clone was counted once. V and J are TRBV7-2 and TRBJ2-3, with 12 bases lining up with TRBD2. Per germline, CDR1 SGHTA and CDR2 FQGNSA. CDR3 length: 15 residues. The V and J ends lost 6 bases and 5 bases, in that order; junction bases with no gene match: 6. The CDR3 spells CASRALAGGEDTQYF. CDR3 DNA sequence: TGTGCCAGCAGGGCACTAGCGGGAGGAGAAGATACGCAGTATTTT.

The CDR3 loop is CAWSKKDDRYNEQFF. The CDR3 DNA reads as TGTGCCTGGAGTAAAAAAGACGACAGGTACAATGAGCAGTTCTTC. The chain combines TRBV30 with TRBJ2-1; tentative D call: TRBD1 (6 bases). The CDR3 covers 15 residues. The germline V and J ends were trimmed by 2 bases and 4 bases, with 15 bases remaining between them. Germline CDR1 and CDR2: GTSNPN and SVGIG (reference sequence).

The V and J genes are TRBV6-5 and TRBJ2-7; weak D call: TRBD2 (5 bases). The CDR3 loop spans 15 amino acids. Germline-derived CDR1 and CDR2 are MNHEY and SVGAGI. Trimming cost V 9 bases and J 0 bases, with 18 bases left between them. CDR3 coding DNA: TGTGCCAGTGGGTTGGTACGGGGAAGCTCCTACGAGCAGTACTTC. Its translation: CASGLVRGSSYEQYF.

The chain is built from TRBV4-2 and TRBJ2-3; D call uncertain. CDR1 is LGHNA and CDR2 is YNFKEQ in the germline V gene. CDR3 length equals 15 residues. V shed 5 bases and J shed 4 bases, with 16 bases lying between them. CDR3: CASSEAETAADTQYF. CDR3 bases: TGTGCCAGCAGCGAAGCCGAAACGGCGGCAGATACGCAGTATTTT.

This chain links TRBV30 with TRBJ1-4; 7 bases are a match to TRBD1. V dropped 4 bases and J dropped 6; count of bases not matched to a gene: 5. This CDR3 has 13 residues. In germline, CDR1 is GTSNPN, CDR2 SVGIG (reference sequence). The CDR3 DNA sequence: TGTGCCTGGAAACAAGGGGGCTATGAAAAACTGTTTTTT. Protein sequence: CAWKQGGYEKLFF.

The chain links TRBV13 to TRBJ1-3; unclear D gene. Looked up from germline, CDR1 is PRHDT and CDR2 is FYEKMQ (reference sequence). Trimming left V 0 bases short and J 0 bases short, with 6 bases between. The CDR3 length is 15 residues. The CDR3 is CASSLGQFSGNTIYF. The CDR3 DNA reads TGTGCCAGCAGCTTAGGCCAGTTCTCTGGAAACACCATATATTTT.

The chain links TRBV27 to TRBJ2-1, with D possibly being TRBD2 (6 bases). The CDR3 runs to 14 residues. Germline V gene sequence: CDR1 MNHEY, CDR2 SMNVEV (reference sequence). The V and J ends lost 5 bases and 2 bases respectively, with 10 bases between them. CDR3 in amino acids: CASSARLAYNEQFF. The CDR3 DNA reads TGTGCCAGCAGTGCCAGACTAGCCTACAATGAGCAGTTCTTC.

This clone appeared a few times. This chain uses TRBV2 with TRBJ2-1, with no clear D. V was trimmed by 2 bases and J by 0 bases, leaving 8 bases between them. This CDR3 comprises 15 residues. Germline CDR1 is SNHLY and CDR2 is FYNNEI. The CDR3 sequence is CASSETSSSYNEQFF. The CDR3 bases are TGTGCCAGCAGTGAAACGTCGAGCTCCTACAATGAGCAGTTCTTC.

The CDR3 DNA reads as TGTGCCAGCAGCCGGGACAGGGTAGGCGGCTACACCTTC. This codes for CASSRDRVGGYTF. The V gene is TRBV5-4, the J gene TRBJ1-2; 9 positions agree with TRBD1. V dropped 4 bases and J dropped 8; count of bases not matched to a gene: 6. The CDR3 spans 13 residues. CDR1 and CDR2 from the germline V gene are SGHNT and YYREEE (reference sequence).

The table lists this clone with a few counts. This sequence joins TRBV27 and TRBJ1-2; D may be TRBD1 (5 bases). The germline V and J ends were trimmed by 6 bases and 1 base, with 9 bases remaining between them. The CDR3 loop spans 13 amino acids. Germline assignment: CDR1 MNHEY and CDR2 SMNVEV (reference sequence). As DNA, the CDR3 is TGTGCCAGCAGGACAGAGGATAACTATGGCTACACCTTC. Amino acids: CASRTEDNYGYTF.

The chain joins TRBV4-1 to TRBJ2-7, with a possible D match to TRBD1 (5 bases). The CDR3 is 15 amino acids. Germline V lookup: CDR1 MGHRA, CDR2 YSYEKL. V lost 3 bases to trimming and J lost 3 bases, with 15 bases between them. CDR3 DNA: TGCGCCAGCAGCCAGGAACAGGCGACGAGCTACGAGCAGTACTTC. Its translation: CASSQEQATSYEQYF.

The CDR3 DNA sequence: TGCGCCAGCAGCCCCGCCCCTGGGACTATCCAAGAGACCCAGTACTTC. This codes for CASSPAPGTIQETQYF. V gene TRBV4-1 combines with J gene TRBJ2-5; 7 bases line up with TRBD2. The germline gives CDR1 MGHRA, CDR2 YSYEKL. The CDR3 loop spans 16 amino acids. V dropped 4 bases and J dropped 1; count of bases not matched to a gene: 9.

The chain carries TRBV2 and TRBJ2-1; TRBD1 matches at 7 bases. J lost 1 base, V lost 6 bases, and 0 bases had no gene match. Germline lookup yields CDR1 SNHLY and CDR2 FYNNEI. The length of the CDR3 is 13 residues. CDR3 loop: CASRTGSYNEQFF. The CDR3 bases are TGTGCCAGCAGGACAGGGTCCTACAATGAGCAGTTCTTC.

The J gene is TRBJ2-5, the V gene TRBV5-1; 7 bases map to TRBD2. V shed 5 bases and J 4 bases; nucleotides not matched to a gene: 11. Germline V gives CDR1 SGHRS, CDR2 YFSETQ. The CDR3 contains 15 residues. The CDR3 loop reads CASRVAGVRRETQYF. CDR3 DNA: TGCGCCAGCAGGGTGGCGGGAGTAAGGAGAGAGACCCAGTACTTC.

The V and J genes are TRBV5-6 and TRBJ2-3; D might be TRBD1 (6 bases). The CDR3 runs 15 residues. Germline V lookup: CDR1 SGHDT, CDR2 YYEEEE. Deletions cut 4 bases from V and 4 bases from J, with 16 bases between. CDR3 amino acids: CASSARDKEADTQYF. Written as DNA, the CDR3 is TGTGCCAGCAGCGCCCGGGACAAGGAGGCAGATACGCAGTATTTT. The whole variable domain, filled in from reference TRBV5-6 and TRBJ2-3, reads DAGVTQSPTHLIKTRGQQVTLRCSPKSGHDTVSWYQQALGQGPQFIFQYYEEEERQRGNFPDRFSGHQFPNYSSELNVNALLLGDSALYLCASSARDKEADTQYFGPGTRLTVL.

The genes are TRBV28 and TRBJ1-5, with 8 bases aligning to TRBD1. Germline V CDR1 and CDR2: MDHEN, SYDVKM. This CDR3 is 15 amino acids long. V dropped 6 bases and J dropped 6; count of bases not matched to a gene: 10. CDR3 coding DNA: TGTGCCAGCAGCAAATTTGGACAGGGTGGTCAGCCCCAGCATTTT. It is translated as CASSKFGQGGQPQHF. Full variable domain (missing parts from reference TRBV28 and TRBJ1-5): DVKVTQSSRYLVKRTGEKVFLECVQDMDHENMFWYRQDPGLGLRLIYFSYDVKMKEKGDIPEGYSVSREKKERFSLILESASTNQTSMYLCASSKFGQGGQPQHFGDGTRLSIL.